This T cell receptor beta chain comes out of a study of regulatory T cells in long-lasting Graves disease. Time point noted: newly diagnosed GD, antithyroid drugs for less than 3 months. Scientists built the TCR library using RNA that was extracted from PBMCs. EDTA tubes were used for drawing approximately 8.4 milliliters of peripheral blood. Arm-PCR with iRepertoire HTBI primers amplified the CDR3 regions for these TCR beta libraries. One entry per CDR3 protein results from TCRdb running MiXCR on the multiplex PCR reads. The table has 400,000 to 450,000 distinct CDR3 sequences, under 15% seen once; the top ten hold roughly 17%. There are 16 residues in the CDR3. V lost 5 bases, J lost 4 bases, and 5 bases stayed unmatched. The germline gives CDR1 LNHDA, CDR2 SQIVND (reference sequence). This same sample was also taken into another study, of T cells in Graves' hyperthyroidism and ophthalmopathy. According to that study: Stable Graves' hyperthyroidism denoted no ophthalmopathy progression over 18 months. Blood also showed most of the thyroid clonotypes that were expanded above 0.001. Ophthalmopathy was predicted by the model a median of approximately 6 months ahead of onset.

Sequenced here: peripheral blood mononuclear cells (PBMCs), sampled at new diagnosis, from a patient treated with antithyroid drugs. The receptor was isolated from a young woman with Graves disease. This chain uses TRBV19 with TRBJ2-1; 13 bases line up with TRBD2. CDR3 DNA: TGTGCCAGTAGTCTATGGACTAGCGGGAGATACAATGAGCAGTTCTTC. It specifies CASSLWTSGRYNEQFF.